Detailed here is one TCR beta chain. What it recognizes is unknown. Libraries were prepared by immunoSEQ multiplex PCR; TCRdb keeps only in-frame clonotypes and omits some of them. Among 35,000 to 45,000 clones listed, roughly 95% were seen once. The sample belongs to a study of T cell clonotyping in hematopoietic cell transplantation. In the study overall: Cytoreduction preceded collection of pretransplant recipient samples. Study-wide findings and caveats: Recipient TCR diversity dropped after transplant; expanded clonotypes rose from day 30 to 180. Few recipient clonotypes overlapped donors; over 95% were de novo at given depth.

The time point denotes: recipient sample about 28 days before transplant, after cytoreduction. Blood collection times were about day -28 and days 30, 100, 180 posttransplant. This CDR3 is built from 12 residues. Per germline, CDR1 LNHDA and CDR2 SQIVND (reference sequence). V lost 1 base to trimming and J lost 4 bases, with 4 bases between them. This receptor was identified in a man in his forties with chronic myeloid leukemia. Some clones in this sample may be carry-over from other donors' samples. The chain recombines TRBV19 with TRBJ1-2, with no clear D. The material was peripheral blood mononuclear cells, obtained before stem cell transplant. DNA of the CDR3: TGTGCCAGTAGTATAGTGGTCTATGGCTACACCTTC. Translating gives CASSIVVYGYTF.